This TCR beta chain was observed in a study of post-analysis software for immune sequencing data. Study context: Progressive-relapsing, secondary progressive and relapsing-remitting multiple sclerosis were among the disease courses included.

This clonotype was picked up a small number of times. The antigen is undetermined. The CDR3 extends over 20 amino acids. V was clipped by 6 bases and J by 0 bases, with 24 bases between them. Germline CDR1 MNHNS, CDR2 SASEGT. Built from TCR beta cDNA, the libraries had unique molecular identifiers in them. The authors obtained some 500,000 cDNA molecules from approximately 1 to 10 million T cells. TCRdb independently ran MiXCR on the PCR reads; one entry per CDR3 protein. Of approximately 770,000 distinct CDR3 sequences in the sample, 40% to 55% were seen once. General study points: Several TRBV segments were more frequent in patients than controls; TRBV5-6, TRBV5-1 and TRBV20-1 belonged to this group. Among multiple sclerosis patients, normalized Chao1 diversity was significantly below that of controls. Pronounced co-clustering by F measure was evident among identically batched samples.

This receptor was identified in a girl aged 5-17 years with multiple sclerosis. Sequences were obtained from blood. The rearrangement links TRBV6-1 to TRBJ1-6; weak D call: TRBD1 (5 bases). The CDR3: CASRGTGPGTWSSYNSPLHF. CDR3 nucleotides: TGTGCCAGCAGGGGCACAGGTCCCGGGACTTGGAGCTCCTATAATTCACCCCTCCACTTT.